This T cell receptor (beta chain) originates from a study of blood T cells in healthy people across ages. Findings and caveats of the study: Older age went with lower TCR beta diversity per million T cells, in a roughly linear way. Estimated diversity that came from one million T cells was considered an underestimate.

Isolating PBMCs gave at least 6 million of these cells per sample. Germline V gives CDR1 SGHVS, CDR2 FQNEAQ. The ends were cut back, 7 bases at V and 2 bases at J, with 22 bases in the middle. The CDR3 has 17 amino acids. For the second PCR, which ran for 7 to 11 cycles, a sample-barcoded 5' primer and a J-beta primer mix were used. Each cDNA was tagged by a template-switch adaptor containing 12 random nucleotides. TCRdb fed the 5' RACE reads into MiXCR, producing one record per CDR3 protein. The data contain some 800,000 distinct CDR3 sequences, around 45% of them singletons. A few counts support this clonotype. No antigen is known for it.

J is TRBJ2-3 and V is TRBV7-8; maybe TRBD2 (6 bases). This receptor was identified in a man in his sixties in good health. The sample was blood. The DNA of the CDR3 is TGTGCCAGCATCCCGACGCGGAGGGTTGGGCCCACAGATACGCAGTATTTT. This codes for CASIPTRRVGPTDTQYF.